One sample yielded the 6 T cell receptor beta chains listed below, sequenced in a study of cytomegalovirus exposure and HLA in healthy donors. With 60 Vbeta and 13 Jbeta primers, the PCR was carried out. Assay: immunoSEQ multiplex PCR; the TCRdb copy retains only in-frame clones and omits some. The data hold about 200,000 clones, with about nine tenths observed a single time. Specimen: PBMCs. The receptors derive from a man aged 25-45 years in good health and CMV-seronegative.

V usage is TRBV6-5 and J usage is TRBJ2-2, with D perhaps matching TRBD1 (5 bases). V shed 5 bases and J shed 7 bases, with 11 bases lying between them. The V gene's germline CDR1 is MNHEY and CDR2 SVGAGI. The CDR3 runs 13 residues. The DNA of the CDR3 is TGTGCCAGCAGTCGCGACAGTGGCGGGGAGCTGTTTTTT. As protein: CASSRDSGGELFF.

The rearrangement links TRBV29-1 to TRBJ1-4; D gene ambiguous. The CDR3 sequence is 12 residues long. Germline CDR1 reads SQVTM; CDR2 reads ANQGSEA. Trimming pared 1 base from V and 13 bases from J, leaving 13 bases between. The CDR3 reads CSVEGSRSGLFF. As DNA, the CDR3 is TGCAGCGTTGAAGGCAGCCGGAGTGGACTGTTTTTT.

The rearrangement uses TRBV11-3 and TRBJ2-7; D is ambiguous. The V and J ends lost 5 bases and 1 base respectively, with 6 bases between them. CDR1 SGHNT and CDR2 YENEEA come from the germline V gene. CDR3 length equals 12 residues. CDR3 in DNA: TGTGCCAGCAGCCCAAATTCCTACGAGCAGTACTTC. Residues: CASSPNSYEQYF.

This clone was seen once. The junction and the germline gene differ at one end; a read error may be behind it. The chain uses TRBV6-1 and TRBJ2-6; perhaps TRBD2 as D (7 bases). CDR3 length: 15 amino acids. Germline-derived CDR1 and CDR2 are MNHNS and SASEGT. CDR3 region: CASTGGGSGANGLTF. CDR3 nucleotide sequence: TGTGCCAGCACGGGCGGGGGCTCTGGGGCCAACGGCCTGACTTTC.

The V call is TRBV7-9, the J call TRBJ1-5, with D tentatively TRBD1 (6 bases). Germline V gene lookup returns CDR1 SEHNR and CDR2 FQNEAQ (reference sequence). V was pared by 3 bases and J by 1 base, with 16 bases between. The CDR3 is made up of 17 amino acids. CDR3 sequence (DNA): TGTGCCAGCAGCTTGTGGGGGCCCTCGGTCAGCAATCAGCCCCAGCATTTT. It encodes CASSLWGPSVSNQPQHF.

V and J are TRBV7-9 and TRBJ2-2; D is uncertain. This CDR3 comprises 13 residues. Trimming took 5 bases from V and 5 from J, leaving 9 bases between them. Germline CDR1 is SEHNR and CDR2 is FQNEAQ (reference sequence). The chain's CDR3 is CASSLSRTGELFF. The CDR3 nucleotides read TGTGCCAGCAGCCTAAGTCGAACCGGGGAGCTGTTTTTT.